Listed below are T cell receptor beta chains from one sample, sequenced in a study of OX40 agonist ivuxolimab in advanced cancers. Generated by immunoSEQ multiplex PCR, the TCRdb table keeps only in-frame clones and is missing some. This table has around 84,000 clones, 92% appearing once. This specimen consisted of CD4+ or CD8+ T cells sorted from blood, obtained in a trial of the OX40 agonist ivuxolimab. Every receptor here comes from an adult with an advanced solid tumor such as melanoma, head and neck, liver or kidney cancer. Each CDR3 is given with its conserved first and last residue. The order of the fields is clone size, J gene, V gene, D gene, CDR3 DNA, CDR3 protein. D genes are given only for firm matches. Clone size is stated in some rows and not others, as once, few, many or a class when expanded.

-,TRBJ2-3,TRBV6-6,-,TGTGCCAGCAGCCATCGGGACATTAGCACAGATACGCAGTATTTT,CASSHRDISTDTQYF
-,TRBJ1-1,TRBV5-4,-,TGTGCCAGCAGCAACGCCGGGGGGGGTACTGAAGCTTTCTTT,CASSNAGGGTEAFF
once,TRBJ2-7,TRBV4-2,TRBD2,TGTGCCAGCAGCCAGGCTGCGGGACTAGCCAACTACGAGCAGTACTTC,CASSQAAGLANYEQYF
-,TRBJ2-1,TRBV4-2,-,TGTGCCAGCAGCCAAGCGGGACGGACCTACAATGAGCAGTTCTTC,CASSQAGRTYNEQFF
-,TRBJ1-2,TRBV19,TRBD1,TGTGCCAGTAGTGTCTTGGACAGGGCCAACTATGGCTACACCTTC,CASSVLDRANYGYTF
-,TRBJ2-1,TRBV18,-,TGTGCCAGCTCACCACTCCCGCCACAGGGAGGTAGTAATGAGCAGTTCTTC,CASSPLPPQGGSNEQFF
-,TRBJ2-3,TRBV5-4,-,TGTGCCAGCAGCTTGGCTTCAAGCCTGTCAGATACGCAGTATTTT,CASSLASSLSDTQYF
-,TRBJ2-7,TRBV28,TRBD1,TGTGCCAGCAGTTTATTACCGGGCACCGGGACAGGGGGGGGTTACGAGCAGTACTTC,CASSLLPGTGTGGGYEQYF
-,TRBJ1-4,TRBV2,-,TGTGCCAGCAGTGAGGCCGTCCAGGGGGAAAAACTGTTTTTT,CASSEAVQGEKLFF
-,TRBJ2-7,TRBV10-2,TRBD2,TGCGCCAGCAGTGTCGGGACTAGCCCTATTTCCTACGAGCAGTACTTC,CASSVGTSPISYEQYF
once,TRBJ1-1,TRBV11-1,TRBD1,TGTGCCAGCAGCTTAGGTTGGACAGGGAGGACTGAAGCTTTCTTT,CASSLGWTGRTEAFF
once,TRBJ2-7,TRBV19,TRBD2,TGTGCCAGTAGTCGATTAGCGGGAGGGCCATCCTACGAGCAGTACTTC,CASSRLAGGPSYEQYF
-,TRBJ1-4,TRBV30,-,TGTGCCTGGGGGGCGGGACTCAGGAATGAAAAACTGTTTTTT,CAWGAGLRNEKLFF
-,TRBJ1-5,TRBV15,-,TGTGCCACCAGCAGGACAGCGCCGTACGGGCCCCAGCATTTT,CATSRTAPYGPQHF
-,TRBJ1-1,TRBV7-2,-,TGTGCCAGCAGCTTAAGATCGGGGGGGAGCACTGAAGCTTTCTTT,CASSLRSGGSTEAFF
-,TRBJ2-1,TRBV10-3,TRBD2,TGTGCCATCAGTGACCCGGGACTAGCGGTTGGTGAGCAGTTCTTC,CAISDPGLAVGEQFF
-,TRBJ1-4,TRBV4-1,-,TGCGCCAGCAGCCCTGGACAGACGTTAAATGAAAAACTGTTTTTT,CASSPGQTLNEKLFF
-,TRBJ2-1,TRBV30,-,TGTGCCTGGAGTGAGGTCCCTTTCCATGAGCAGTTCTTC,CAWSEVPFHEQFF
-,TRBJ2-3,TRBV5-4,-,TGTGCCAGCAGCGTACAGGCAGATACGCAGTATTTT,CASSVQADTQYF
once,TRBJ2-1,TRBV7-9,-,TGTGCCAGCAGCTTAGACGGGGCGGGGTCCTACAATGAGCAGTTCTTC,CASSLDGAGSYNEQFF
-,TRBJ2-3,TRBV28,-,TGTGCCAGCGGGGGTGAGGGCACAGATACGCAGTATTTT,CASGGEGTDTQYF
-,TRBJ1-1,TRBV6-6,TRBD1,TGTGCCAGCAGTTATTCCGGGACAGGGGTAACTGAAGCTTTCTTT,CASSYSGTGVTEAFF
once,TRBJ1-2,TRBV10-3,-,TGTGCCATCAGCCCCAATACGAGCTATGGCTACACCTTC,CAISPNTSYGYTF
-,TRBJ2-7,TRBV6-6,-,TGTGCCAGCAGTTACTCACCCAAATGGGAGCAGTACTTC,CASSYSPKWEQYF
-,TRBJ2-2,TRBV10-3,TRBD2,TGTGCCACCAAGGGTGGCGCGGGAGGGCATACCGGGGAGCTGTTTTTT,CATKGGAGGHTGELFF
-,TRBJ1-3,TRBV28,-,TGTGCCAGCAGTTTATCAGTTCTCTCTGGAAACACCATATATTTT,CASSLSVLSGNTIYF
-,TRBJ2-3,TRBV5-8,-,TGTGCCAGCAGCTTACAGGGTTCGGGTTTATCGCAGTATTTT,CASSLQGSGLSQYF
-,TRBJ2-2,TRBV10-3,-,TGTGCCATCAGTGGGCCGTTAGTGGAGGGGACGAACACCGGGGAGCTGTTTTTT,CAISGPLVEGTNTGELFF
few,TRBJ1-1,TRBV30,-,TGTGCCTGGAGTGTACGATGGACGAACACTGAAGCTTTCTTT,CAWSVRWTNTEAFF
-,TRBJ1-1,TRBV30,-,TGTGCCTGGTCCCGTCTCAGGGACACTGAAGCTTTCTTT,CAWSRLRDTEAFF
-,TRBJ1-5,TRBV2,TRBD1,TGTGCCAGCAGGCAGGGGGCAGGTCAGCCCCAGCATTTT,CASRQGAGQPQHF
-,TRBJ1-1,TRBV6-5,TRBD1,TGTGCCAGCAGTTTGACAGGGGGGGAGAGGACTGAAGCTTTCTTT,CASSLTGGERTEAFF
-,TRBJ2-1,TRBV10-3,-,TGTGCCATCAGGGACGACAGCTCCTACAATGAGCAGTTCTTC,CAIRDDSSYNEQFF
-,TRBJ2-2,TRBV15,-,TGTGCCACCAGCAGAGGCTTTCGGGGTACCGGGGAGCTGTTTTTT,CATSRGFRGTGELFF
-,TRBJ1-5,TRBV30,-,TGTGCCTGGAGTTCGGGGCAGTATAGCAATCAGCCCCAGCATTTT,CAWSSGQYSNQPQHF
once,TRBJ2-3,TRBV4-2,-,TGTGCCAGCAGCCAAGATTGGAGGGAGTCGAGCACAGATACGCAGTATTTT,CASSQDWRESSTDTQYF
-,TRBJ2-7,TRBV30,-,TGTGCCTGGAGCGCCATCCGGACAGAGAGCTCCTACGAGCAGTACTTC,CAWSAIRTESSYEQYF
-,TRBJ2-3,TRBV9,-,TGTGCCAGCAGCCCTACCATGGGTTCCCCAGGCACAGATACGCAGTATTTT,CASSPTMGSPGTDTQYF
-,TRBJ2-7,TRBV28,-,TGTGCCAGCAGTTTACCCGTGAGCTCCTACGAGCAGTACTTC,CASSLPVSSYEQYF
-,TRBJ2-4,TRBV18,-,TGTGCCAGCTCACCACGGCAGGGCGGAAACATTCAGTACTTC,CASSPRQGGNIQYF
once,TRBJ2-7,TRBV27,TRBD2,TGTGCCAGCAGTCCATTAGGGGAAGCGGGAGGCTACCGCCACGAGCAGTACTTC,CASSPLGEAGGYRHEQYF
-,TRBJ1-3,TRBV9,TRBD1,TGTGCCAGCAGCATGGACAGGTCCTCTGGAAACACCATATATTTT,CASSMDRSSGNTIYF
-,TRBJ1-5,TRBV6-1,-,TGTGCCAGCAGTGAAGTTTGGACAAGAAATCAGCCCCAGCATTTT,CASSEVWTRNQPQHF
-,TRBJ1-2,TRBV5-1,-,TGCGCCAGCAGTACGGAGTGGGGCTATGGCTACACCTTC,CASSTEWGYGYTF
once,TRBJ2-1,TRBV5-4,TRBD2,TGTGCCAGCAGCCTCGGACTAGCGGGAGGGTACAATGAGCAGTTCTTC,CASSLGLAGGYNEQFF
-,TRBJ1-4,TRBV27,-,TGTGCCAGCAGTTCGCGGACTCCACGGGGTGAAAAACTGTTTTTT,CASSSRTPRGEKLFF
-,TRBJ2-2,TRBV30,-,TGTGCCTGGAGTCACCGTGAGGGCGGAACGAACACCGGGGAGCTGTTTTTT,CAWSHREGGTNTGELFF